This is a list of T cell receptor beta chains from one sample in a study of cytomegalovirus exposure and HLA in healthy donors. The data were produced by immunoSEQ multiplex PCR, yet TCRdb's version contains in-frame clones alone and is incomplete. The repertoire has roughly 100,000 clones, about 83% of them found once; the top ten carry roughly 6.1%. The material sequenced was PBMCs. These receptors were obtained from a man between 18 and 29 years old in good health and CMV-seronegative. CDR3s include the opening cysteine and the closing phenylalanine or tryptophan. The D gene is left open where the match is weak. Where a row states a size, it is once, few, many or the class of an expanded clone; other rows omit it.

J | D | V | size | CDR3 | DNA
TRBJ2-6 | - | TRBV6-4 | - | CASSDYSAGDSGANVLTF | TGTGCCAGCAGTGACTACTCCGCAGGGGACTCTGGGGCCAACGTCCTGACTTTC
TRBJ2-5 | TRBD1 | TRBV4-3 | - | CASSHPPGGQGGEETQYF | TGCGCCAGCAGCCACCCCCCCGGCGGACAGGGCGGAGAAGAGACCCAGTACTTC
TRBJ2-7 | TRBD2 | TRBV12-5 | - | CASAVGRGVGSEQYF | TGTGCTAGTGCCGTGGGTCGGGGGGTGGGGAGCGAGCAGTACTTC
TRBJ2-1 | TRBD2 | TRBV7-3 | - | CASSPSGSEENEQFF | TGTGCCAGCAGTCCGAGCGGGAGTGAAGAGAATGAGCAGTTCTTC
TRBJ2-1 | - | TRBV19 | - | CASSPLLADEQFF | TGTGCCAGTAGTCCCCTACTAGCAGATGAGCAGTTCTTC
TRBJ2-3 | TRBD2 | TRBV28 | - | CASSFLAGAQVVLGTDTQYF | TGTGCCAGCAGTTTTCTAGCGGGAGCTCAGGTGGTTTTGGGCACAGATACGCAGTATTTT
TRBJ1-1 | - | TRBV19 | - | CASSPLGELMNTEAFF | TGTGCCAGTAGCCCCCTCGGGGAGCTAATGAACACTGAAGCTTTCTTT
TRBJ2-3 | - | TRBV7-8 | once | CASSLVSRGTDTQYF | TGTGCCAGCAGCTTAGTAAGCAGGGGCACAGATACGCAGTATTTT
TRBJ1-2 | TRBD1 | TRBV25-1 | - | CASSETGGFGYTF | TGTGCCAGCAGCGAGACAGGGGGCTTTGGCTACACCTTC
TRBJ2-3 | - | TRBV11-2 | - | CASSLVMAPDTQYF | TGTGCCAGCAGCTTAGTCATGGCCCCAGATACGCAGTATTTT
TRBJ1-1 | TRBD1 | TRBV10-3 | - | CAISEGQGAAEAFF | TGTGCCATCAGTGAAGGACAGGGGGCGGCTGAAGCTTTCTTT
TRBJ2-7 | TRBD1 | TRBV5-1 | once | CASSLRDSAYEQYF | TGCGCCAGCAGCTTGAGGGACAGTGCCTACGAGCAGTACTTC
TRBJ1-4 | TRBD1 | TRBV7-9 | - | CASRLRQGEKLFF | TGTGCCAGCAGGTTACGACAGGGGGAAAAACTGTTTTTT
TRBJ2-7 | - | TRBV28 | - | CASKEGGSSYEQYF | TGTGCCAGCAAGGAAGGAGGTAGCTCCTACGAGCAGTACTTC
TRBJ1-2 | TRBD1 | TRBV7-9 | - | CASIEGTGEGYTF | TGTGCCAGCATCGAAGGGACAGGGGAAGGCTACACCTTC
TRBJ1-5 | - | TRBV9 | - | CASSVQGLGQPQHF | TGTGCCAGCAGCGTACAGGGCTTAGGACAGCCCCAGCATTTT
TRBJ2-7 | - | TRBV6-5 | - | CASSYNDGAYEQYF | TGTGCCAGCAGTTACAATGACGGAGCCTACGAGCAGTACTTC
TRBJ2-7 | - | TRBV28 | - | CASSSTGADEQYF | TGTGCCAGCAGTTCCACAGGAGCTGACGAGCAGTACTTC
TRBJ1-2 | - | TRBV14 | few | CASSQAGVHGYTF | TGTGCCAGCAGCCAAGCGGGGGTGCATGGCTACACCTTC
TRBJ2-7 | TRBD2 | TRBV4-2 | once | CASSLPGTSGSPSYEQYF | TGTGCCAGCAGCCTTCCCGGGACTAGCGGGAGTCCCTCCTACGAGCAGTACTTC
TRBJ1-4 | TRBD1 | TRBV27 | - | CASSPKSGTGGDNEKLFF | TGTGCCAGCAGTCCGAAATCCGGGACAGGGGGGGATAATGAAAAACTGTTTTTT
TRBJ1-5 | - | TRBV10-2 | - | CASGPRSEGPQHF | TGCGCCAGCGGCCCAAGGAGTGAGGGGCCCCAGCATTTT
TRBJ2-1 | TRBD2 | TRBV7-7 | - | CASSLAPLAGENEQFF | TGTGCTAGCAGCTTAGCGCCACTAGCGGGAGAGAATGAGCAGTTCTTC
TRBJ2-1 | - | TRBV4-2 | - | CASSQGTGAGAYNEQFF | TGTGCCAGCAGCCAAGGAACCGGGGCAGGGGCCTACAATGAGCAGTTCTTC
TRBJ1-6 | - | TRBV4-3 | - | CASSQDRTVINSPLHF | TGCGCCAGCAGCCAAGATAGGACAGTGATTAATTCACCCCTCCACTTT
TRBJ2-5 | - | TRBV5-8 | - | CASTRGPLETQYF | TGTGCCAGCACCCGAGGGCCTCTTGAGACCCAGTACTTC
TRBJ2-1 | TRBD2 | TRBV7-3 | - | CASSFGTSNEQFF | TGTGCCAGCAGCTTCGGGACTAGCAATGAGCAGTTCTTC
TRBJ1-6 | - | TRBV11-2 | few | CASSLFAGDSPLHF | TGTGCCAGCAGCCTTTTCGCGGGGGATTCACCCCTCCACTTT